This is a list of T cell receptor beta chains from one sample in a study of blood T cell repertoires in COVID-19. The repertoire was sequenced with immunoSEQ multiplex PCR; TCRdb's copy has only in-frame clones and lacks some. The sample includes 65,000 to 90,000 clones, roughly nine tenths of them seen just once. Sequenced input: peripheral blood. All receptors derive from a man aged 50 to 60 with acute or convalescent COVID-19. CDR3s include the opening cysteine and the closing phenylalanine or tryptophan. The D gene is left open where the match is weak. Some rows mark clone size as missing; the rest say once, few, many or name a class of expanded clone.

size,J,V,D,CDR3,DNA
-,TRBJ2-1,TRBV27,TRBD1,CASSPRQGRMYNEQFF,TGTGCCAGCAGTCCCCGACAGGGCAGAATGTACAATGAGCAGTTCTTC
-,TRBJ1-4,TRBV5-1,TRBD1,CASSLGQGISEKLFF,TGCGCCAGCAGCTTGGGACAGGGCATTTCTGAAAAACTGTTTTTT
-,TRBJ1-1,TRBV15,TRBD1,CATSGTGQGASEAFF,TGTGCCACCAGCGGAACGGGGCAGGGGGCCTCTGAAGCTTTCTTT
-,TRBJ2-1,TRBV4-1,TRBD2,CASSQDVRGDREQFF,TGCGCCAGCAGCCAAGACGTACGGGGGGATCGTGAGCAGTTCTTC
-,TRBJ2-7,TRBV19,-,CASSMRQTLAYEQYF,TGTGCCAGTAGTATGCGACAGACGCTAGCCTACGAGCAGTACTTC
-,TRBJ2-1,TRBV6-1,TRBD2,CASSEGLAEIYNEQFF,TGTGCCAGCAGTGAAGGGCTAGCGGAAATCTACAATGAGCAGTTCTTC
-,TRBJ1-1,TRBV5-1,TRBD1,CASSSDRVRNTEAFF,TGCGCCAGCAGCTCCGACAGGGTAAGAAACACTGAAGCTTTCTTT
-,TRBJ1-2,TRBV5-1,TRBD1,CASSLEGTAYGYTF,TGCGCCAGCAGCTTGGAGGGGACAGCTTATGGCTACACCTTC
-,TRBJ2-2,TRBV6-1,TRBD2,CASSGLWAGGNTGELFF,TGTGCCAGCAGTGGCCTTTGGGCGGGGGGGAACACCGGGGAGCTGTTTTTT
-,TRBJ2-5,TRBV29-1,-,CSCDPRGKETQYF,TGCAGCTGTGACCCCAGGGGCAAAGAGACCCAGTACTTC
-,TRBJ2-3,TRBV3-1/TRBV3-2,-,CASSQGRSPDTQYF,TGTGCCAGCAGCCAAGGTCGGAGCCCAGATACGCAGTATTTT
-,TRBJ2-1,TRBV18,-,CASSPPGGYEQFF,TGTGCCAGCTCACCACCGGGAGGTTATGAGCAGTTCTTC
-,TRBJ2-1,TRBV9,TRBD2,CASSAGLAGGFSEQFF,TGTGCCAGCAGCGCTGGACTAGCGGGGGGGTTTAGTGAGCAGTTCTTC
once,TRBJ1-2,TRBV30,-,CAWSVSVGYTF,TGTGCCTGGAGTGTATCCGTTGGCTACACCTTC
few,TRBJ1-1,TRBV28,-,CALGGRDMNTEAFF,TGTGCTTTGGGGGGGCGCGATATGAACACTGAAGCTTTCTTT
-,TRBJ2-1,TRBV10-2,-,CASSRGNEQFF,TGCGCCAGCAGTAGGGGGAATGAGCAGTTCTTC
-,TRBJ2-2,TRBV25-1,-,CASSDVTANTGELFF,TGTGCCAGCAGTGATGTGACTGCGAACACCGGGGAGCTGTTTTTT
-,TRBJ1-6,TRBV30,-,CAWSVMGRNSPLHF,TGTGCCTGGAGTGTAATGGGGAGGAATTCACCCCTCCACTTT
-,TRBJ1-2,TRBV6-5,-,CASSPKRGSYGYTF,TGTGCCAGCAGCCCGAAACGAGGAAGCTATGGCTACACCTTC
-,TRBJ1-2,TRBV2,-,CASSYPSTGNYGYTF,TGTGCCAGCAGTTACCCTTCAACAGGCAACTATGGCTACACCTTC
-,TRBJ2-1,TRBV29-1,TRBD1,CSVRTGVNEQFF,TGCAGCGTCCGGACAGGGGTGAATGAGCAGTTCTTC
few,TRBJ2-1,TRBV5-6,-,CASSFVLRDEQFF,TGTGCCAGCAGCTTCGTACTGCGGGATGAGCAGTTCTTC
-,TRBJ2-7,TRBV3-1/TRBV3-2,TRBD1,CASSPGTGPPPYEQYF,TGTGCCAGCAGCCCCGGGACAGGGCCTCCCCCCTACGAGCAGTACTTC
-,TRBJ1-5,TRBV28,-,CASIQSGEGNQPQHF,TGTGCCAGCATTCAATCAGGGGAGGGAAATCAGCCCCAGCATTTT
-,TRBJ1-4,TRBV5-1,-,CASSPSPRIAGYEKLFF,TGCGCCAGCAGCCCCTCTCCCCGGATTGCAGGGTACGAAAAACTGTTTTTT
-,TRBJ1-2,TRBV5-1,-,CASSPQGSNRYTF,TGCGCCAGCAGCCCTCAGGGGAGTAATCGGTACACCTTC
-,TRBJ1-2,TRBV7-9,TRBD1,CASSLNRGLWGYTF,TGTGCCAGCAGCTTAAACAGGGGCCTTTGGGGCTACACCTTC
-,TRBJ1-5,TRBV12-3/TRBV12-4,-,CASSLGRNQPQHF,TGTGCCAGCAGCCTGGGGCGCAATCAGCCCCAGCATTTT
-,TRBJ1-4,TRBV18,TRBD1,CASSPGTGGPLSLFF,TGTGCCAGCTCACCTGGGACAGGGGGCCCCCTTTCGCTGTTTTTT
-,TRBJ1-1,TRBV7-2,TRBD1,CASRGGQGVTEAFF,TGTGCCAGCAGAGGGGGACAGGGAGTAACTGAAGCTTTCTTT
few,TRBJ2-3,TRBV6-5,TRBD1,CAIGQALNTDTQYF,TGTGCCATTGGACAGGCACTAAACACAGATACGCAGTATTTT
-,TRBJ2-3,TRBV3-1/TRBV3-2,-,CASSQQSQADTQYF,TGTGCCAGCAGCCAACAAAGTCAGGCAGATACGCAGTATTTT
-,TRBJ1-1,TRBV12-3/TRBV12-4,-,CASSFREQAFF,TGTGCCAGCAGTTTTAGGGAGCAAGCTTTCTTT
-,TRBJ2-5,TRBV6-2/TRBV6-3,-,CASSYWRDETQYF,TGTGCCAGCAGTTACTGGAGGGACGAGACCCAGTACTTC
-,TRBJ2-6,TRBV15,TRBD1,CATSRSRQGYSGANVLTF,TGTGCCACCAGCAGATCTCGACAGGGCTACTCTGGGGCCAACGTCCTGACTTTC
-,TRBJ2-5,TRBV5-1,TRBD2,CASSLASDASGETQYF,TGCGCCAGCAGCTTGGCTTCGGACGCTAGCGGAGAGACCCAGTACTTC
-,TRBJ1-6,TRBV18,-,CASSPPISAEGSPLHF,TGTGCCAGCTCACCACCGATCTCGGCAGAGGGATCACCCCTCCACTTT
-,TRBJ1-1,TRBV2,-,CASTGQQNTEAFF,TGTGCCAGCACAGGGCAACAGAACACTGAAGCTTTCTTT
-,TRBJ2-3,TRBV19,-,CASKTESHRDTQYF,TGTGCCAGTAAAACTGAGAGCCATCGAGATACGCAGTATTTT
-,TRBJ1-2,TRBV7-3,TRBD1,CASSSGQGAGGYTF,TGTGCCAGCAGCTCCGGACAGGGGGCTGGTGGCTACACCTTC
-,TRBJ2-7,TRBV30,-,CAWSEVRGGLNEQYF,TGTGCCTGGAGTGAGGTGAGGGGGGGTCTAAACGAGCAGTACTTC
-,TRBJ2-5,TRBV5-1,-,CASSLLGGGQETQYF,TGCGCCAGCAGCTTGTTGGGGGGTGGACAAGAGACCCAGTACTTC
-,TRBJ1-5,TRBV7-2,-,CASSFAGDSNQPQHF,TGTGCCAGCAGCTTCGCAGGCGATAGCAATCAGCCCCAGCATTTT
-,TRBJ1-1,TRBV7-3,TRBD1,CASSPGQLEEAFF,TGTGCCAGCAGCCCGGGACAGCTTGAAGAAGCTTTCTTT
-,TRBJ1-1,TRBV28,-,CASSLANTEAFF,TGTGCCAGCAGTTTGGCAAACACTGAAGCTTTCTTT
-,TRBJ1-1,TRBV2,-,CASRGDSTAEAFF,TGTGCCAGCAGAGGAGACAGTACGGCTGAAGCTTTCTTT
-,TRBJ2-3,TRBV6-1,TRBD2,CASSEFIAGGADTQYF,TGTGCCAGCAGTGAATTCATAGCGGGGGGAGCAGATACGCAGTATTTT
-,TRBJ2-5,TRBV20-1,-,CSAPQQETQYF,TGCAGTGCCCCACAGCAAGAGACCCAGTACTTC
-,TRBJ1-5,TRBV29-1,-,CSVDQGGRDQPQHF,TGCAGCGTTGATCAAGGGGGGAGGGATCAGCCCCAGCATTTT
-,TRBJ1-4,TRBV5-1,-,CASSLDQGKEKLFF,TGCGCCAGCAGCTTGGATCAGGGGAAAGAAAAACTGTTTTTT
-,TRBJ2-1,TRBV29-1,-,CSARTGISYNEQFF,TGCAGCGCCAGAACAGGGATCTCCTACAATGAGCAGTTCTTC
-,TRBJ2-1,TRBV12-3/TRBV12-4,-,CASSSQRPTEQFF,TGTGCCAGCAGTTCCCAGCGGCCCACGGAGCAGTTCTTC
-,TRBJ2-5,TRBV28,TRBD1,CASSTPFTGTGRETQYF,TGTGCCAGCAGTACCCCTTTTACCGGGACAGGGAGGGAGACCCAGTACTTC